The 20 T cell receptor beta chains presented below share a single source sample, sequenced in a study of human thymus T cells. Assay: immunoSEQ multiplex PCR; the TCRdb copy retains only in-frame clones and omits some. The sample lists tens of thousands of clones, about 94% occurring once. Sequencing was done on a sample of blood. The source of these receptors is a boy younger than two with a congenital heart defect but otherwise immunologically healthy.

The V and J genes are TRBV5-6 and TRBJ1-2; 10 bases are a match to TRBD1. Germline CDR1 reads SGHDT; CDR2 reads YYEEEE. V lost 4 bases to trimming and J lost 8 bases; unmatched junction nucleotides: 5. The length of the CDR3 is 13 residues. The CDR3 bases are TGTGCCAGCAGCATCGGACAGGGGGTAGGCTACACCTTC. This encodes CASSIGQGVGYTF.

This chain joins TRBV5-4 and TRBJ1-1; D unclear. This CDR3 comprises 11 residues. V was pared by 3 bases and J by 2 bases, with 2 bases between. Germline CDR1 reads SGHNT; CDR2 reads YYREEE (reference sequence). CDR3 loop: CASSSNTEAFF. DNA for the CDR3: TGTGCCAGCAGCTCTAACACTGAAGCTTTCTTT.

The V and J genes are TRBV19 and TRBJ2-7; 7 bases are a match to TRBD1. The CDR3 runs 15 residues. V shed 6 bases, J shed 0 bases, and the junction held 8 bases outside the gene matches. Germline V gene data show CDR1 as LNHDA and CDR2 as SQIVND (reference sequence). Here the CDR3 reads CASSRLPGGSYEQYF. Here the CDR3 DNA reads TGTGCCAGTAGCCGTCTACCAGGGGGCTCCTACGAGCAGTACTTC.

The V gene is TRBV5-1, the J gene TRBJ2-3; perhaps TRBD2 as D (6 bases). Between the trimmed V and J ends, which lost 4 bases and 0 bases, there was a span of 9 bases. The CDR3 is made up of 14 amino acids. The germline V gene encodes CDR1 SGHRS and CDR2 YFSETQ. CDR3: CASSAGTSTDTQYF. For the CDR3, the DNA is TGCGCCAGCAGCGCAGGGACTAGCACAGATACGCAGTATTTT.

The chain employs TRBV2 and TRBJ1-2; no clear D. V lost 5 bases, J lost 2 bases, and 9 bases lay in between. Germline lookup yields CDR1 SNHLY and CDR2 FYNNEI. The length of the CDR3 is 13 residues. For the CDR3, the DNA is TGTGCCAGCAGTCGTCGCCAAAACTATGGCTACACCTTC. Translated, it gives CASSRRQNYGYTF.

The CDR3 loop reads CASIARQVGTDTQYF. In nucleotides, the CDR3 is TGTGCCAGCATAGCCCGACAGGTCGGCACAGATACGCAGTATTTT. The rearrangement joins TRBV28 to TRBJ2-3, with D possibly matching TRBD1 (6 bases). The V end was cut by 7 bases, the J end by 1 base, with 15 bases between. The CDR3 covers 15 residues. Germline CDR1 and CDR2: MDHEN and SYDVKM.

The rearrangement joins TRBV6-6 to TRBJ2-1; a possible D gene is TRBD1 (6 bases). Trimming stripped 3 bases from V and 12 bases from J, with 9 bases between. Germline CDR1 and CDR2: MNHNY and SVGAGI (reference sequence). CDR3 length: 11 amino acids. Here the CDR3 reads CASSYGDTQFF. The DNA of the CDR3 is TGTGCCAGCAGTTATGGGGACACGCAGTTCTTC.

This chain uses TRBV28 with TRBJ2-1, with D perhaps TRBD2 (5 bases). The germline V gene encodes CDR1 MDHEN and CDR2 SYDVKM. Trimming removed 4 bases from V and 7 bases from J, with 14 bases in between. The CDR3 runs to 14 residues. For the CDR3, the DNA is TGTGCCAGCAGTTACGGAGTACGGGATAATGAGCAGTTCTTC. Residues: CASSYGVRDNEQFF.

The chain uses TRBV9 and TRBJ2-1; the match to TRBD2 covers 7 bases. With 3 bases clipped from V and 2 bases from J, the junction kept 2 bases outside the gene matches. The germline gives CDR1 SGDLS, CDR2 YYNGEE. The CDR3 spans 14 residues. The CDR3 protein is CASSGGSPYNEQFF. CDR3 DNA: TGTGCCAGCAGCGGCGGGAGCCCCTACAATGAGCAGTTCTTC.

This chain uses TRBV27 with TRBJ1-2, with 11 bases aligning to TRBD1. This CDR3 spans 16 amino acids. Trimming at V came to 6 bases and at J to 3 bases, leaving 9 bases not matched to a gene. The germline gives CDR1 MNHEY, CDR2 SMNVEV (reference sequence). CDR3 residues: CASSRTGGSIHYGYTF. In DNA, the CDR3 is TGTGCCAGCAGCCGGACAGGGGGCAGTATTCACTATGGCTACACCTTC.

This clone showed up just once. The chain links TRBV9 to TRBJ1-1, with D unclear. From germline, CDR1 is SGDLS and CDR2 YYNGEE. V was trimmed by 0 bases and J by 0 bases, leaving 18 bases between them. The CDR3 is made up of 18 amino acids. DNA for the CDR3: TGTGCCAGCAGCGTAGCCTCATCCCTAAGTGTGATGAACACTGAAGCTTTCTTT. Its protein product is CASSVASSLSVMNTEAFF. Looking up the rest from reference TRBV9 and TRBJ1-1 gives the full variable domain: DSGVTQTPKHLITATGQRVTLRCSPRSGDLSVYWYQQSLDQGLQFLIQYYNGEERAKGNILERFSAQQFPDLHSELNLSSLELGDSALYFCASSVASSLSVMNTEAFFGQGTRLTVV.

The chain links TRBV6-5 to TRBJ2-7; D not certain. Per the germline V gene, CDR1 is MNHEY and CDR2 is SVGAGI. There are 14 residues in the CDR3. V lost 0 bases to trimming and J lost 4 bases, with 10 bases between them. The CDR3 DNA reads TGTGCCAGCAGTTACTCCCAGAGACCTTACGAGCAGTACTTC. It specifies CASSYSQRPYEQYF.

The CDR3 DNA reads TGTGCCAGCAGTTCTTACCCTGGAGGGGTACCCCCACATGGTCACCACTCCTACGAGCAGTACTTC. It is translated as CASSSYPGGVPPHGHHSYEQYF. The chain uses TRBV28 and TRBJ2-7; possible D gene TRBD2, 6 bases. Germline-derived CDR1 and CDR2 are MDHEN and SYDVKM. CDR3 length: 22 residues. The V gene lost 4 bases and the J gene lost 0 bases, with 34 bases spanning the gap.

This chain joins TRBV19 and TRBJ2-7; TRBD1 aligns across 8 bases. The CDR3 is 14 residues long. The germline CDR1 and CDR2 sequences are LNHDA and SQIVND (reference sequence). Trimming at V came to 6 bases and at J to 4 bases, leaving 8 bases not matched to a gene. The CDR3 DNA reads as TGTGCCAGTAGCCCGGGACAGGAGGGATACGAGCAGTACTTC. It codes for CASSPGQEGYEQYF. The complete variable domain, with remaining parts taken from reference TRBV19 and TRBJ2-7, reads DGGITQSPKYLFRKEGQNVTLSCEQNLNHDAMYWYRQDPGQGLRLIYYSQIVNDFQKGDIAEGYSVSREKKESFPLTVTSAQKNPTAFYLCASSPGQEGYEQYFGPGTRLTVT.

V usage is TRBV29-1 and J usage is TRBJ2-1; D possibly uses TRBD1 or TRBD2 (5 bases each). This CDR3 is 15 amino acids long. The ends were cut back, 3 bases at V and 0 bases at J, with 12 bases in the middle. Germline V gives CDR1 SQVTM, CDR2 ANQGSEA. CDR3 in amino acids: CSVEGPSSSYNEQFF. CDR3 sequence (DNA): TGCAGCGTTGAGGGACCCTCAAGCTCCTACAATGAGCAGTTCTTC.

This clone was detected a few times. The V gene is TRBV2, the J gene TRBJ2-3; D may be TRBD2 (5 bases). Germline values: CDR1 SNHLY, CDR2 FYNNEI. V lost 0 bases, J lost 4 bases, and 11 bases lay in between. The CDR3 loop spans 15 amino acids. The CDR3 sequence: CASSEAGVASDTQYF. In DNA, the CDR3 is TGTGCCAGCAGTGAAGCCGGGGTAGCTTCAGATACGCAGTATTTT.

The chain links TRBV4-1 to TRBJ2-1; either TRBD1 or TRBD2 may supply D (6 bases each). V lost 1 base and J 3 bases, leaving 16 bases between the germline ends. Per the germline V gene, CDR1 is MGHRA and CDR2 is YSYEKL. The CDR3 spans 17 residues. CDR3 sequence (DNA): TGCGCCAGCAGCCAAGGCTCTTACGGGGGCTTCTACAATGAGCAGTTCTTC. Translation gives CASSQGSYGGFYNEQFF.

This chain connects TRBV2 to TRBJ2-7; 8 nucleotides line up with TRBD1. The CDR3 loop spans 16 amino acids. V was clipped by 5 bases and J by 4 bases; unmatched bases: 13. Germline V gene sequence: CDR1 SNHLY, CDR2 FYNNEI. Here the CDR3 DNA reads TGTGCCAGCAGTTTAGGACAGGGCCTGCCTTCTTACGAGCAGTACTTC. Translation: CASSLGQGLPSYEQYF.

The V call is TRBV6-6, the J call TRBJ2-1; a weak D match, TRBD2 (6 bases). Germline-derived CDR1 and CDR2 are MNHNY and SVGAGI (reference sequence). The CDR3 has 16 amino acids. Trimming cost V 0 bases and J 6 bases, with 15 bases left between them. CDR3 region: CASSYSSPLAGNEQFF. In DNA, the CDR3 is TGTGCCAGCAGTTACTCGAGTCCACTAGCTGGCAATGAGCAGTTCTTC.

The gene calls are TRBV4-1 and TRBJ1-5; 10 bases are a match to TRBD1. CDR3 length: 19 residues. V was clipped by 1 base and J by 2 bases; unmatched bases: 11. CDR1 is MGHRA and CDR2 is YSYEKL in the germline V gene. In DNA, the CDR3 is TGCGCCAGCAGCCAAGTATACCCAGTTGGGACAGGGGGCAATCAGCCCCAGCATTTT. Translated: CASSQVYPVGTGGNQPQHF.